This T cell receptor beta chain is drawn from a study of regulatory T cells in long-lasting Graves disease. In building TCR beta libraries, iRepertoire HTBI primers were used together with Arm-PCR of CDR3 regions. Authors' analysis steps: Looking across samples, the authors found some 67 TRBV and some 13 TRBJ segments. One entry per CDR3 protein, called by TCRdb with MiXCR from the multiplex PCR reads. Here the V and J calls rest on TCRdb's processing, not on the authors' analysis. The sample has around 360,000 distinct CDR3 sequences; around 16% are singletons. This clonotype has ten or more counts. Trimming took 0 bases from V and 0 from J, leaving 4 bases between them. The germline CDR1 and CDR2 sequences are SGDLS and YYNGEE. The CDR3 spans 13 residues. The sample's time point: newly diagnosed GD, antithyroid drugs for less than 3 months. Generation of the TCR library employed RNA extracted from PBMCs.

These data are also associated with another study on T cells in Graves' hyperthyroidism and ophthalmopathy. From that report: It was uncontrolled infection, other autoimmune disease, pregnancy or lactation that excluded patients.

The material was peripheral blood mononuclear cells (PBMCs), obtained at new diagnosis, from a patient treated with antithyroid drugs. This sequence joins TRBV9 and TRBJ2-7; D remains unclear. The TCR was taken from a woman under 30 with Graves disease. DNA of the CDR3: TGTGCCAGCAGCGTAGGGATCTCCTACGAGCAGTACTTC. Its protein product is CASSVGISYEQYF.